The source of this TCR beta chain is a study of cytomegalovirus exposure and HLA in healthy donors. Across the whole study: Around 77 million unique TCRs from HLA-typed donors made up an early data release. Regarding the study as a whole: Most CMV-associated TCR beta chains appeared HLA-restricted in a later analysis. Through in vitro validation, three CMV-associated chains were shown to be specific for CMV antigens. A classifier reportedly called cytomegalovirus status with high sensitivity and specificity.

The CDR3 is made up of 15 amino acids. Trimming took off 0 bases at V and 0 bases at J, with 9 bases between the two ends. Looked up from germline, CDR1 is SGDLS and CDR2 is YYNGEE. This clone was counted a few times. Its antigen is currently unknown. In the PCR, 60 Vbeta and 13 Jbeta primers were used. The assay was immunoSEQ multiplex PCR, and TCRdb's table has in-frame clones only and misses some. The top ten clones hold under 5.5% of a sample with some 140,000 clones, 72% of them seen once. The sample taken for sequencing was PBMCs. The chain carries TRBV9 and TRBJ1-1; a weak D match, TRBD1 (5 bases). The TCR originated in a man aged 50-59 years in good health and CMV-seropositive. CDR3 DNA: TGTGCCAGCAGCGTAGTAGGGGTTATGAACACTGAAGCTTTCTTT. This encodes CASSVVGVMNTEAFF.